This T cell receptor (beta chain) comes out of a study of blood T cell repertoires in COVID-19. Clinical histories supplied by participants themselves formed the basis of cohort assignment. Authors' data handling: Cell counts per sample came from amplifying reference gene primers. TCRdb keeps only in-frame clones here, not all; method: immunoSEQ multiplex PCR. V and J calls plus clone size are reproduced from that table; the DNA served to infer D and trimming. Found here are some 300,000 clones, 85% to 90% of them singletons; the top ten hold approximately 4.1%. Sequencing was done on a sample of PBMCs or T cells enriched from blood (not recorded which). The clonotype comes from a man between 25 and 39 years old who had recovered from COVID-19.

CDR3 sequence: CASSYYGTMIGYTF. In DNA form, the CDR3 reads TGTGCCAGCAGTTACTACGGGACTATGATTGGCTACACCTTC. V is TRBV6-5 and J is TRBJ1-2, with D possibly TRBD1 on 5 matching bases. This CDR3 contains 14 residues. V gave up 1 base and J gave up 7 bases, with 13 bases separating them. In germline, CDR1 is MNHEY, CDR2 SVGAGI.